The following is a T cell receptor beta chain sequence with its context. This sample stems from a study of T cells expressing NK-cell markers. Background on the study: From sorted CD3+CD56+NKG2C+, CD3+CD56+NKG2C- and CD3+CD56-NKG2C+ T cells came the TCR beta repertoires.

This CDR3 comprises 14 residues. The germline V gene has CDR1 MNHEY and CDR2 SVGAGI. For each CDR3 protein, TCRdb gives one entry from its re-call of the 5' RACE reads, without DNA. The sample includes roughly 180,000 distinct CDR3 sequences. The V call is TRBV6-5, the J call TRBJ2-1; lacking DNA, the TRBD1 call made by TCRdb goes unchecked. The sequenced material came from blood T cells: a sorted CD56 or NKG2C T cell subset, CD4+ or CD8+ T cells, or bulk PBMC T cells (not recorded which). The TCR comes from a woman between 18 and 70 years old in good health. The CDR3 loop is CASSWDALYNEQFF.